The 13 T cell receptor beta chains below all came from one sample that was sequenced in a study of OX40 agonist ivuxolimab in advanced cancers. Libraries were prepared by immunoSEQ multiplex PCR; TCRdb keeps only in-frame clonotypes and omits some of them. Among approximately 64,000 clones listed, roughly 87% were seen once. The input for sequencing was CD4+ or CD8+ T cells sorted from blood, taken in a trial of the OX40 agonist ivuxolimab. These receptor sequences come from an adult with an advanced solid tumor such as melanoma, head and neck, liver or kidney cancer.

The chain has TRBV5-1 and TRBJ1-5, with no clear D. V was cut by 0 bases and J by 3 bases, with 7 bases left in between. Per germline, CDR1 SGHRS and CDR2 YFSETQ. This CDR3 spans 14 amino acids. Here the CDR3 DNA reads TGCGCCAGCAGCTTGGAGGCAAACAATCAGCCCCAGCATTTT. Translation gives CASSLEANNQPQHF.

The V and J genes are TRBV19 and TRBJ1-1; no clear D gene. The germline V gene has CDR1 LNHDA and CDR2 SQIVND (reference sequence). Trimming left V 6 bases short and J 0 bases short, with 14 bases between. This CDR3 is built from 15 residues. The CDR3 DNA reads TGTGCCAGTAGACGTCGGGCAGGACTGAACACTGAAGCTTTCTTT. This encodes CASRRRAGLNTEAFF.

The chain employs TRBV4-3 and TRBJ1-2, with 7 bases aligning to TRBD1. The CDR3 loop spans 13 amino acids. The germline V gene encodes CDR1 LGHNA and CDR2 YSLEER. V lost 1 base to trimming and J lost 4 bases; unmatched junction nucleotides: 0. The DNA of the CDR3 is TGCGCCAGCAGCCAAGGACAGGGCTATGGCTACACCTTC. This sequence encodes CASSQGQGYGYTF.

The V and J genes are TRBV12-5 and TRBJ2-7, with unresolved D. V lost 2 bases and J 4 bases, leaving 9 bases between the germline ends. In germline, CDR1 is LGHNT, CDR2 FRNRAP. This CDR3 contains 13 residues. The CDR3 coding sequence is TGTGCTAGTGGTTTGTTCACAGTTTACGAGCAGTACTTC. It is translated as CASGLFTVYEQYF.

V is TRBV4-1 and J is TRBJ1-1, with TRBD1 as a possible D gene (5 bases). The CDR3 loop spans 14 amino acids. Trimming cost V 6 bases and J 0 bases, with 11 bases left between them. The V gene's germline CDR1 is MGHRA and CDR2 YSYEKL. The CDR3 region has the DNA TGCGCCAGCAGGGGGCCCCTTATGAACACTGAAGCTTTCTTT. Translating gives CASRGPLMNTEAFF.

CDR3 bases: TGTGCCATCACAGGGGGGAGCGGTTTTAGGGATGAGCAGTTCTTC. Translation: CAITGGSGFRDEQFF. This chain connects TRBV10-3 to TRBJ2-1, with D perhaps TRBD1 (7 bases). The V and J ends lost 7 bases and 8 bases respectively, with 21 bases between them. In germline, CDR1 is ENHRY, CDR2 SYGVKD. This CDR3 has 15 residues.

The rearrangement links TRBV7-9 to TRBJ1-1, with 8 bases aligning to TRBD1. The V gene's germline CDR1 is SEHNR and CDR2 FQNEAQ (reference sequence). This CDR3 spans 15 amino acids. The junction had 12 bases not matched to a gene; V was cut back by 5 bases and J by 7 bases. CDR3 bases: TGTGCCAGCAGCCCTAGGGGACAGGCTCGGATTGAAGCTTTCTTT. This codes for CASSPRGQARIEAFF.

The chain recombines TRBV27 with TRBJ2-3; D remains ambiguous. CDR1 is MNHEY and CDR2 is SMNVEV in the germline V gene (reference sequence). The CDR3 runs 12 residues. The germline V and J ends were trimmed by 2 bases and 1 base, with 1 base remaining between them. CDR3 coding DNA: TGTGCCAGCAGTTTAGGCACAGATACGCAGTATTTT. It yields the protein CASSLGTDTQYF.

The chain employs TRBV27 and TRBJ1-4; D remains ambiguous. V lost 4 bases, J lost 4 bases, and 7 bases lay in between. The CDR3 sequence is 13 residues long. Germline CDR1 is MNHEY and CDR2 is SMNVEV (reference sequence). The CDR3 DNA is TGTGCCAGCAGTTGGCAGTTTAATGAAAAACTGTTTTTT. Translated, it gives CASSWQFNEKLFF.

This chain connects TRBV11-2 to TRBJ2-1; TRBD1 might be the D (6 bases). The CDR3 contains 15 residues. Germline values: CDR1 SGHAT, CDR2 FQNNGV. The V gene lost 2 bases and the J gene lost 5 bases, with 13 bases spanning the gap. The CDR3 region has the DNA TGTGCCAGCAGCTTATTGAGGTCAGGGGACAATGAGCAGTTCTTC. This codes for CASSLLRSGDNEQFF.

V is TRBV6-1 and J is TRBJ2-3; D remains unclear. The V and J ends lost 2 bases and 1 base respectively, with 10 bases between them. The CDR3 runs to 15 residues. Looked up from germline, CDR1 is MNHNS and CDR2 is SASEGT. The CDR3 loop reads CASSEQVAGTDTQYF. DNA of the CDR3: TGTGCCAGCAGTGAACAGGTGGCGGGCACAGATACGCAGTATTTT.

CDR3 DNA sequence: TGTGCCAGCAGCTTCGGAGGGTTTGGTGGTAATGAGCAGTTCTTC. It translates to CASSFGGFGGNEQFF. This chain links TRBV7-8 with TRBJ2-1, with D maybe TRBD2 (6 bases). The CDR3 runs to 15 residues. Trimming cost V 3 bases and J 7 bases, with 16 bases left between them. Germline V gene data show CDR1 as SGHVS and CDR2 as FQNEAQ.

The gene calls are TRBV10-3 and TRBJ2-3, with TRBD2 matching 7 bases. The CDR3 extends over 13 amino acids. Germline CDR1 reads ENHRY; CDR2 reads SYGVKD. The J segment lost 2 bases and the V segment lost 9 bases, leaving 5 bases of the junction unmatched. The CDR3 reads CAIRLAPTDTQYF. The DNA of the CDR3 is TGTGCCATTCGACTAGCCCCCACAGATACGCAGTATTTT.